Following are 3 T cell receptor beta chains from one sample sequenced in a study of CXCR3-negative and CXCR3-positive naive CD8 T cells (dated by TCRdb to the late 2010s). Sequencing was performed on a NextSeq 550. The Human TCR Profiling Kit (MiLaboratory) was used to make UMI-labeled 5' RACE TRB cDNA libraries. Once TCRdb had reprocessed the reads, it stored one entry per CDR3 protein sequence and supplied no DNA. The sample's records list 100,000 to 150,000 distinct CDR3 sequences. About 0.3% of the sample rests with the top ten. Material for sequencing was naive CXCR3- CD8+ T cells from blood. Sample cell subset or site, as interpreted from the label and publication: CD45RO-CCR7+CD27+CD95- naive CD8+ T cells lacking CXCR3 (TNR3-). The receptors derive from a human donor in good health. Some clones in this sample may be carry-over from other donors' samples.

The chain combines TRBV28 with TRBJ2-1; TCRdb's D call of TRBD1 is untestable without DNA. CDR3 size: 15 residues. Germline values: CDR1 MDHEN, CDR2 SYDVKM. This CDR3 reads CASSFTGAEGYEQFF. The full variable domain, with the rest looked up from reference TRBV28 and TRBJ2-1, is DVKVTQSSRYLVKRTGEKVFLECVQDMDHENMFWYRQDPGLGLRLIYFSYDVKMKEKGDIPEGYSVSREKKERFSLILESASTNQTSMYLCASSFTGAEGYEQFFGPGTRLTVL.

This chain connects TRBV29-1 to TRBJ2-7; the D call from TCRdb, TRBD2, cannot be confirmed without DNA. Germline V gives CDR1 SQVTM, CDR2 ANQGSEA. The CDR3 has 14 residues. The CDR3 loop reads CSVIGAGLAYEQYF.

V usage is TRBV10-3 and J usage is TRBJ2-7; TCRdb picks TRBD1, but there is no DNA to check that call. Germline V gene lookup returns CDR1 ENHRY and CDR2 SYGVKD. There are 13 residues in the CDR3. The CDR3 sequence is CAIREGTGYEQYF.